The T cell receptor beta chain described here comes from a study of cytomegalovirus exposure and HLA in healthy donors. This CDR3 is 14 amino acids long. Germline CDR1 is LNHDA and CDR2 is SQIVND (reference sequence). With 7 bases clipped from V and 4 bases from J, the junction kept 6 bases outside the gene matches. Vbeta (60) and Jbeta (13) primers were used in the PCR. The data were produced by immunoSEQ multiplex PCR, yet TCRdb's version contains in-frame clones alone and is incomplete. Here the sample spans more than 90,000 clones, 77% being singletons. The sample comprised PBMCs. The chain couples TRBV19 to TRBJ1-1, with 10 bases fitting TRBD1. The receptor was isolated from a man aged 45 to 65 in good health and CMV-seropositive. The CDR3 here is CASTGTGVPTEAFF. The CDR3 DNA sequence: TGTGCCAGTACCGGGACAGGGGTCCCCACTGAAGCTTTCTTT.